The 22 T cell receptor beta chains in this list originate from one sample, sequenced in a study of shared clonotypes between healthy human individuals (dated by TCRdb to the early 2020s). Library preparation employed the immunoSEQ multiplex PCR assay. This is the immuneACCESS table as TCRdb keeps it, with only in-frame sequences that have V and J called. A part of the clones is gone; compared with another copy, unresolved V genes explain less than half, and the rest is unexplained. The sample data list 2 million or so clones, and about 95% of these were observed just once. The ten most abundant clones make up 1.1% of the sample. CD8 naive samples were CD45RO-negative cells positively selected for CCR7, giving a CD45RA+CCR7+ population that excluded TemRA cells. Sequenced sample: naive CD8+ T cells sorted from blood. This specimen's cell subset or site label, interpreted: CD45RA+CCR7+. These TCRs come from a man between 18 and 35 years old in good health.

The genes are TRBV6-6 and TRBJ2-2, with 7 bases that match TRBD1. After removal of 4 bases from V and 3 bases from J, the junction contained 5 bases not matched to a gene. This CDR3 is 15 amino acids long. The V gene's germline CDR1 is MNHNY and CDR2 SVGAGI (reference sequence). The DNA of the CDR3 is TGTGCCAGCAGTTTGACAGGGTCGGACACCGGGGAGCTGTTTTTT. Translated, it gives CASSLTGSDTGELFF.

V usage is TRBV6-5 and J usage is TRBJ1-2; D is ambiguous. V lost 0 bases to trimming and J lost 4 bases, with 12 bases between them. Germline CDR1 is MNHEY and CDR2 is SVGAGI. This CDR3 is 15 amino acids long. The CDR3 nucleotides are TGTGCCAGCAGTTACTCGCATACGGAGGGCTATGGCTACACCTTC. It yields the protein CASSYSHTEGYGYTF.

The J gene is TRBJ2-7, the V gene TRBV7-9, with 11 bases matching TRBD1. CDR1 and CDR2 (germline): SEHNR, FQNEAQ (reference sequence). This CDR3 has 16 residues. Trimming at V came to 1 base and at J to 3 bases, leaving 5 bases not matched to a gene. CDR3 DNA sequence: TGTGCCAGCAGCTTAGAGGGACAGGGGGGGTACTACGAGCAGTACTTC. Protein: CASSLEGQGGYYEQYF.

The CDR3 loop is CASSVGGTEKYETQYF. CDR3 nucleotides: TGTGCCAGCAGCGTAGGGGGGACGGAGAAATATGAGACCCAGTACTTC. This chain connects TRBV9 to TRBJ2-5; D tentatively reads TRBD1 or TRBD2 (5 bases each). The ends were cut back, 0 bases at V and 5 bases at J, with 17 bases in the middle. CDR3 length equals 16 residues. CDR1 is SGDLS and CDR2 is YYNGEE in the germline V gene.

The rearrangement links TRBV27 to TRBJ2-3, with 7 nucleotides matching TRBD2. Germline assignment: CDR1 MNHEY and CDR2 SMNVEV (reference sequence). This CDR3 region has 15 residues. V dropped 3 bases and J dropped 5; count of bases not matched to a gene: 8. The CDR3 region is CASSLGGRAVDTQYF. CDR3 nucleotides: TGTGCCAGCAGTTTGGGAGGGAGGGCCGTAGATACGCAGTATTTT.

The rearrangement links TRBV30 to TRBJ1-3; no clear D gene. The V gene's germline CDR1 is GTSNPN and CDR2 SVGIG (reference sequence). The V end was cut by 5 bases, the J end by 4 bases, with 15 bases between. The CDR3 is 14 amino acids. DNA for the CDR3: TGTGCCTGGGAGGTCCTAGGGCCAGGAAACACCATATATTTT. The encoded protein is CAWEVLGPGNTIYF.

The chain links TRBV6-5 to TRBJ2-1, with no clear D. The V gene lost 2 bases and the J gene lost 3 bases, with 11 bases spanning the gap. The CDR3 has 15 residues. Germline-derived CDR1 and CDR2 are MNHEY and SVGAGI. The CDR3 is CASSYTSLDYNEQFF. In DNA form, the CDR3 reads TGTGCCAGCAGTTACACCTCTTTGGACTACAATGAGCAGTTCTTC.

The table lists this clone with a count of one. The chain links TRBV27 to TRBJ2-2; no firm D call. Germline CDR1 reads MNHEY; CDR2 reads SMNVEV (reference sequence). V was pared by 2 bases and J by 7 bases, with 11 bases between. The CDR3 is made up of 14 amino acids. The CDR3 nucleotides read TGTGCCAGCAGTTTAACCCTTGCAGGCGGGGAGCTGTTTTTT. Translated, it gives CASSLTLAGGELFF.

This clone was seen a single time. In DNA form, the CDR3 reads TGCGCCAGCAGCCCAAGCGGGGGGTCCTCCTACGAGCAGTACTTC. Amino acid sequence: CASSPSGGSSYEQYF. The rearrangement joins TRBV10-2 to TRBJ2-7, with 9 nucleotides matching TRBD2. This CDR3 is 15 amino acids long. The V segment lost 6 bases and the J segment 0 bases; nucleotides outside the gene matches: 6. Germline assignment: CDR1 WSHSY and CDR2 SAAADI.

The chain employs TRBV7-9 and TRBJ2-1; tentative D call: TRBD2 (5 bases). V lost 2 bases, J lost 8 bases, and 10 bases lay in between. Germline V gene data show CDR1 as SEHNR and CDR2 as FQNEAQ (reference sequence). The CDR3 is 13 amino acids. The chain's CDR3 is CASSLTSRDEQFF. CDR3 sequence (DNA): TGTGCCAGCAGCTTAACTAGTAGGGATGAGCAGTTCTTC.

V is TRBV22-1 and J is TRBJ2-7; the DNA was not used to check the table's D call, TRBD1. TRBV22-1 is noted as a pseudogene. The CDR3 spans 18 residues. The CDR3 nucleotides read TGTCCTGGGAGCGCACCTCGGGACACGCGGAAGCTTGCGTACGAGCAGTACTTC. Its translation: CPGSAPRDTRKLAYEQYF.

The CDR3 loop is CASSGVYGYTF. For the CDR3, the DNA is TGTGCCAGCAGTGGGGTCTATGGCTACACCTTC. V gene TRBV7-9 combines with J gene TRBJ1-2, with D uncertain. Trimming cost V 6 bases and J 4 bases, with 6 bases left between them. CDR3 length: 11 amino acids. Germline-derived CDR1 and CDR2 are SEHNR and FQNEAQ (reference sequence).

This clone was seen a single time. CDR3 region: CASSLDADAYNEQFF. Written as DNA, the CDR3 is TGTGCCAGCAGCTTAGATGCTGACGCCTACAATGAGCAGTTCTTC. J is TRBJ2-1 and V is TRBV11-2; D gene uncertain. The V gene lost 0 bases and the J gene lost 2 bases, with 8 bases spanning the gap. CDR3 length: 15 amino acids. CDR1 is SGHAT, CDR2 FQNNGV, per germline.

J is TRBJ2-7 and V is TRBV19; no clear D. V dropped 4 bases and J dropped 3 bases, with 10 bases sitting between them. The CDR3 extends over 13 amino acids. Per germline, CDR1 LNHDA and CDR2 SQIVND (reference sequence). The CDR3 nucleotides are TGTGCCAGTAGTACTGGCGGAGACTACGAGCAGTACTTC. It codes for CASSTGGDYEQYF.

A few counts support this clone. J is TRBJ1-6 and V is TRBV5-4; D is uncertain. The CDR3 runs to 12 residues. V lost 4 bases to trimming and J lost 9 bases, with 8 bases between them. The germline CDR1 and CDR2 sequences are SGHNT and YYREEE (reference sequence). The CDR3 DNA reads TGTGCCAGCAGCCCGGGAAGTTCACCCCTCCACTTT. Amino acids: CASSPGSSPLHF. Full variable domain (rest looked up from reference TRBV5-4 and TRBJ1-6): ETGVTQSPTHLIKTRGQQVTLRCSSQSGHNTVSWYQQALGQGPQFIFQYYREEENGRGNFPPRFSGLQFPNYSSELNVNALELDDSALYLCASSPGSSPLHFGNGTRLTVT.

This clone was seen once. J is TRBJ2-3 and V is TRBV10-3, with D unclear. V lost 4 bases, J lost 0 bases, and 8 bases lay in between. This CDR3 has 14 residues. From germline, CDR1 is ENHRY and CDR2 SYGVKD. CDR3 region: CAISALSSTDTQYF. CDR3 bases: TGTGCCATCAGTGCCCTATCTAGCACAGATACGCAGTATTTT.

The chain uses TRBV27 and TRBJ1-2, with a weak D call TRBD1 (6 bases). The V gene's germline CDR1 is MNHEY and CDR2 SMNVEV (reference sequence). Trimming took 5 bases from V and 2 from J, leaving 15 bases between them. This CDR3 region has 15 residues. The CDR3 reads CASSPNSGANYGYTF. The CDR3 nucleotides are TGTGCCAGCAGTCCGAACTCAGGGGCCAACTATGGCTACACCTTC.

This clone was detected once. The rearrangement links TRBV6-1 to TRBJ2-1; the D gene is possibly TRBD2 (5 bases). Per germline, CDR1 MNHNS and CDR2 SASEGT. This CDR3 has 15 residues. Trimming cost V 4 bases and J 0 bases, with 10 bases left between them. CDR3 amino acids: CASSVDSSSYNEQFF. The CDR3 DNA follows: TGTGCCAGCAGTGTGGACTCCAGCTCCTACAATGAGCAGTTCTTC.

This sequence joins TRBV6-5 and TRBJ1-5; D unresolved. Germline V CDR1 and CDR2: MNHEY, SVGAGI. Trimming took off 4 bases at V and 5 bases at J, with 12 bases between the two ends. The CDR3 is 14 amino acids. This chain's CDR3 is CASSSTDTYQPQHF. CDR3 DNA: TGTGCCAGCAGTTCCACCGACACTTATCAGCCCCAGCATTTT.

The chain uses TRBV7-6 and TRBJ2-2; the D is unclear. CDR1 is SGHVS and CDR2 is FNYEAQ in the germline V gene. V shed 7 bases and J shed 4 bases, with 4 bases lying between them. The CDR3 is 11 amino acids. CDR3 sequence: CASKSTGELFF. CDR3 in DNA: TGTGCCAGCAAATCCACCGGGGAGCTGTTTTTT.

This chain joins TRBV28 and TRBJ2-3; D ambiguous. This CDR3 spans 13 amino acids. Germline V CDR1 and CDR2: MDHEN, SYDVKM. V lost 3 bases and J 1 base, leaving 5 bases between the germline ends. The CDR3 protein is CASSLVRTDTQYF. The CDR3 coding sequence is TGTGCCAGCAGTTTGGTCCGCACAGATACGCAGTATTTT.

The rearrangement links TRBV2 to TRBJ2-3; D may correspond to TRBD1 or TRBD2 (5 bases each). Germline V gene lookup returns CDR1 SNHLY and CDR2 FYNNEI. The CDR3 is 14 amino acids. Trimming left V 7 bases short and J 2 bases short, with 13 bases between. The CDR3 region is CASKSGTYTDTQYF. As DNA, the CDR3 is TGTGCCAGCAAGTCCGGGACCTACACAGATACGCAGTATTTT.